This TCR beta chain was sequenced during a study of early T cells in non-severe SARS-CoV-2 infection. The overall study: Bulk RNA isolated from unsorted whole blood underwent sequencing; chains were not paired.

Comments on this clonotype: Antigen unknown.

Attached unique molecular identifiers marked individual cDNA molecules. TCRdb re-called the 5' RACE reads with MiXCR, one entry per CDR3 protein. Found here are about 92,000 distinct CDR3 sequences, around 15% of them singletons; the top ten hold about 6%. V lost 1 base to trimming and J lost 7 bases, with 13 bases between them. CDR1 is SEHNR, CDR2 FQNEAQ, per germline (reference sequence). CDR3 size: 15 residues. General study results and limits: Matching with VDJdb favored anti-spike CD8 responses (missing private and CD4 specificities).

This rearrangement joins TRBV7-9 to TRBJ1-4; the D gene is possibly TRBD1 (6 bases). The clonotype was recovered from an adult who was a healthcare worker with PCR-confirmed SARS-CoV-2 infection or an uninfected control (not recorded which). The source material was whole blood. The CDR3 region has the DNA TGTGCCAGCAGCTTAGAGCGGCAGGGGAGTGAAAAACTGTTTTTT. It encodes CASSLERQGSEKLFF.